The source of this T cell receptor (beta chain) is a study of Ad26.COV2.S vaccination and SARS-CoV-2 variants. CDR3 length: 15 amino acids. Trimming removed 5 bases from V and 7 bases from J, with 16 bases in between. The germline V gene has CDR1 SGDLS and CDR2 YYNGEE. Points on this clone: The antigen remains undetermined.

Stated treatment: roughly 20 received Ad26.COV2.S at low or high dose, single or two shots; 5 received placebo; per-sample allocation not given. The study sampled participants on day 63 after the first vaccine or placebo injection. Whole-study results and caveats: Substantial response breadth was reportedly seen for spike-specific CD8+ and CD4+ T cells after vaccination.

Profiled with immunoSEQ multiplex PCR; TCRdb holds only in-frame clones, not every one. The table has some 520,000 clones, roughly 87% seen once. The genes are TRBV9 and TRBJ1-6; D is ambiguous. Specimen: peripheral blood, collected in a trial of Ad26.COV2.S vaccine versus placebo. The receptor comes from a person aged 18-60 years who received the Ad26.COV2.S COVID-19 vaccine or a placebo. The CDR3 region is CASSRSPLANSPLHF. CDR3 coding DNA: TGTGCCAGCAGTCGAAGCCCGCTGGCGAATTCACCCCTCCACTTT.